This TCR beta chain comes out of a study of siplizumab effects on memory and regulatory T cells. Mixed lymphocyte reaction cells underwent five to six days of coculture at 37°C. The trim removed 4 bases at V and 7 bases at J, leaving 11 bases unmatched. CDR1 and CDR2 from the germline V gene are LNHDA and SQIVND (reference sequence). The CDR3 extends over 15 amino acids. About this clone itself: Its antigen is undetermined.

Study-level findings and limits: Unstimulated subsets were the mapping target of only a minor fraction of alloreactive clones.

Data came from immunoSEQ multiplex PCR; TCRdb stores just in-frame clones and leaves some out. The repertoire holds 9,500 to 15,000 clones, with around 43% as singletons. The sequenced sample was CFSE-low (dividing) CD8+ T cells sorted from an allogeneic mixed lymphocyte reaction. The TCR originated in a human donor in good health; the cells came from an allogeneic mixed lymphocyte reaction. Some clones in this sample may be carry-over from other donors' samples. The rearrangement links TRBV19 to TRBJ1-2; 8 bases are a match to TRBD1. In DNA form, the CDR3 reads TGTGCCAGTAGTACTTCCGCCGGGACAGGCGGTGGCTACACCTTC. Its translation is CASSTSAGTGGGYTF.